This is a list of T cell receptor beta chains from one sample in a study of technical replicates of blood from several donors. Clones were sequenced by immunoSEQ multiplex PCR, and TCRdb holds only the in-frame ones, with some missing. The table has more than 65,000 clones, around 94% seen once; the top ten hold 0.25%. Material for sequencing was T cells isolated from PBMCs. These receptors were obtained from a human donor in good health. Each CDR3 is given with its conserved first and last residue. Each record gives: D gene, J gene, V gene, clone size, CDR3 protein, CDR3 DNA. D genes are given only for firm matches. The size field is filled for only some rows; it gives once, few, many or a size class.

D: NA; J: TRBJ2-2; V: TRBV11-2; size: NA; CDR3: CASSLGWGRRVTGELFF; DNA: TGTGCCAGCAGCTTAGGGTGGGGGCGCCGGGTCACCGGGGAGCTGTTTTTT
D: TRBD1; J: TRBJ1-1; V: TRBV11-1; size: NA; CDR3: CASSLRTGVNTEAFF; DNA: TGTGCCAGCAGCTTAAGGACAGGGGTTAACACTGAAGCTTTCTTT
D: NA; J: TRBJ2-1; V: TRBV5-1; size: NA; CDR3: CASSPGVRGSWGNEQFF; DNA: TGCGCCAGCAGCCCCGGAGTCAGGGGATCATGGGGCAATGAGCAGTTCTTC
D: TRBD1; J: TRBJ1-2; V: TRBV6-5; size: NA; CDR3: CASSAQGMLYGYTF; DNA: TGTGCCAGCAGTGCACAGGGGATGCTCTATGGCTACACCTTC
D: TRBD1; J: TRBJ2-1; V: TRBV6-5; size: NA; CDR3: CASRPGTDPYNEQFF; DNA: TGTGCCAGCAGACCCGGGACAGACCCCTACAATGAGCAGTTCTTC
D: TRBD1; J: TRBJ2-5; V: TRBV6-6; size: NA; CDR3: CASSYSKDRGIETQYF; DNA: TGTGCCAGCAGTTACTCGAAGGACAGGGGGATAGAGACCCAGTACTTC
D: TRBD1; J: TRBJ1-6; V: TRBV19; size: NA; CDR3: CATRQGRNQSSYNSPLHF; DNA: TGTGCCACACGACAGGGACGCAACCAGAGCTCCTATAATTCACCCCTCCACTTT
D: NA; J: TRBJ2-3; V: TRBV6-5; size: NA; CDR3: CASSTRGKDTQYF; DNA: TGTGCCAGTTCGACAAGGGGGAAAGATACGCAGTATTTT
D: NA; J: TRBJ1-1; V: TRBV5-1; size: NA; CDR3: CASSYTGLGTEAFF; DNA: TGCGCCAGCAGCTACACAGGGTTAGGGACTGAAGCTTTCTTT
D: TRBD1; J: TRBJ2-5; V: TRBV5-6; size: once; CDR3: CASSLGPQGAGETQYF; DNA: TGTGCCAGCAGCTTGGGTCCCCAGGGGGCAGGGGAGACCCAGTACTTC
D: NA; J: TRBJ2-5; V: TRBV4-1; size: NA; CDR3: CASSRGGRETQYF; DNA: TGCGCCAGCAGCCGAGGGGGAAGGGAGACCCAGTACTTC
D: TRBD2; J: TRBJ2-1; V: TRBV5-6; size: NA; CDR3: CASSLDLAGSNEQFF; DNA: TGTGCCAGCAGCTTGGACCTAGCGGGGTCTAATGAGCAGTTCTTC
D: NA; J: TRBJ2-6; V: TRBV5-4; size: NA; CDR3: CASNYGSGANVLTF; DNA: TGTGCCAGCAACTATGGCTCTGGGGCCAACGTCCTGACTTTC
D: TRBD1; J: TRBJ1-2; V: TRBV6-5; size: NA; CDR3: CASSYSSQGVGYTF; DNA: TGTGCCAGCAGTTACTCGTCCCAGGGGGTAGGCTACACCTTC
D: NA; J: TRBJ1-1; V: TRBV13; size: NA; CDR3: CASSSKDRVNTEAFF; DNA: TGTGCCAGCAGCTCAAAGGACAGAGTGAACACTGAAGCTTTCTTT
D: TRBD2; J: TRBJ2-2; V: TRBV10-1; size: NA; CDR3: CASSGRVGLAGPANTGELFF; DNA: TGCGCCAGCAGTGGTCGGGTAGGACTAGCGGGCCCCGCGAACACCGGGGAGCTGTTTTTT
D: NA; J: TRBJ2-3; V: TRBV15; size: NA; CDR3: CATSRARGTDTQYF; DNA: TGTGCCACCAGCAGAGCTCGGGGCACAGATACGCAGTATTTT
D: TRBD1; J: TRBJ1-6; V: TRBV19; size: NA; CDR3: CASSRQGGKSPLHF; DNA: TGTGCCAGTAGTAGACAGGGTGGGAAATCACCCCTCCACTTT
D: TRBD1; J: TRBJ2-3; V: TRBV28; size: NA; CDR3: CASSSQGATDTQYF; DNA: TGTGCCAGCAGTTCCCAGGGGGCAACAGATACGCAGTATTTT
D: NA; J: TRBJ2-7; V: TRBV27; size: NA; CDR3: CASSLSVSGVEQYF; DNA: TGTGCCAGCAGTTTATCGGTCTCCGGGGTCGAGCAGTACTTC
D: TRBD1; J: TRBJ2-3; V: TRBV5-4; size: NA; CDR3: CASSLATGARDTQYF; DNA: TGTGCCAGCAGCTTGGCGACAGGGGCGAGAGATACGCAGTATTTT